The next 21 T cell receptor beta chains were all read from a single sample in a study of T cell responses to AZD1222 COVID-19 vaccine. The assay was immunoSEQ multiplex PCR, and TCRdb's table has in-frame clones only and misses some. The sample records about 92,000 clones, just over 90% being singletons. The input for sequencing was peripheral blood, taken on day 0 of AZD1222 vaccination. The receptors shown here come from an adult in good health.

This clone was detected only once. The genes are TRBV9 and TRBJ1-1; D is unresolved. The CDR3 has 12 residues. The germline V gene encodes CDR1 SGDLS and CDR2 YYNGEE. V lost 3 bases and J lost 8, with 11 bases in between. CDR3 in amino acids: CASSGPSPEAFF. The DNA for the CDR3 is TGTGCCAGCAGCGGCCCCTCGCCCGAAGCTTTCTTT.

The chain joins TRBV7-2 to TRBJ2-1; D is uncertain. The CDR3 has 12 amino acids. Germline V gives CDR1 SGHTA, CDR2 FQGNSA. The V end lost 4 bases, the J end lost 10 bases, and 11 bases lay between the germline ends. The CDR3 sequence is CASSSFGGEQFF. In nucleotides, the CDR3 is TGTGCCAGCAGCTCCTTCGGCGGCGAGCAGTTCTTC.

The chain employs TRBV5-1 and TRBJ2-7, with unresolved D. The CDR3 consists of 15 residues. Germline V gives CDR1 SGHRS, CDR2 YFSETQ. V lost 5 bases and J lost 1, with 16 bases in between. The CDR3 nucleotides are TGCGCCAGCAGGCTCATGGGTCCCCAATCCTACGAGCAGTACTTC. This gives the protein CASRLMGPQSYEQYF. The full variable domain, in which reference TRBV5-1 and TRBJ2-7 provide the parts outside the CDR3, is KAGVTQTPRYLIKTRGQQVTLSCSPISGHRSVSWYQQTPGQGLQFLFEYFSETQRNKGNFPGRFSGRQFSNSRSEMNVSTLELGDSALYLCASRLMGPQSYEQYFGPGTRLTVT.

The chain recombines TRBV30 with TRBJ2-7; D unclear. CDR3 size: 12 residues. V shed 2 bases and J shed 3 bases, with 8 bases lying between them. Per germline, CDR1 GTSNPN and CDR2 SVGIG (reference sequence). In nucleotides, the CDR3 is TGTGCCTGGAGTTCCGGTAGCTACGAGCAGTACTTC. It is translated as CAWSSGSYEQYF.

The genes are TRBV5-1 and TRBJ1-1; 7 bases agree with TRBD1. J lost 4 bases, V lost 4 bases, and 7 bases had no gene match. This CDR3 comprises 14 residues. Germline values: CDR1 SGHRS, CDR2 YFSETQ. The DNA for the CDR3 is TGCGCCAGCAGCCCCGAGGGGGCAGTCACTGAAGCTTTCTTT. Amino acids: CASSPEGAVTEAFF.

The V call is TRBV7-2, the J call TRBJ1-4, with D unresolved. Trimming cost V 1 base and J 7 bases, with 13 bases left between them. Germline CDR1 is SGHTA and CDR2 is FQGNSA. This CDR3 region has 15 residues. CDR3 amino acids: CASSLGPSRGEKLFF. Here the CDR3 DNA reads TGTGCCAGCAGCTTAGGACCCTCAAGAGGTGAAAAACTGTTTTTT.

The sample holds one count of this clone. The chain has TRBV5-1 and TRBJ1-1; D gene unclear. This CDR3 is built from 14 residues. Trimming pared 4 bases from V and 9 bases from J, leaving 19 bases between. Germline V gene data show CDR1 as SGHRS and CDR2 as YFSETQ. CDR3 amino acids: CASSSTPGSGKAFF. In nucleotides, the CDR3 is TGCGCCAGCAGCAGCACCCCCGGGTCCGGTAAAGCTTTCTTT. The full variable domain, completed using reference TRBV5-1 and TRBJ1-1, is KAGVTQTPRYLIKTRGQQVTLSCSPISGHRSVSWYQQTPGQGLQFLFEYFSETQRNKGNFPGRFSGRQFSNSRSEMNVSTLELGDSALYLCASSSTPGSGKAFFGQGTRLTVV.

The V gene is TRBV6-2 or TRBV6-3, the J gene TRBJ2-2; 13 nucleotides match TRBD2. Germline V gene data show CDR1 as MNHEY and CDR2 as SVGEGT. V lost 5 bases and J lost 6; bases outside the gene matches: 3. The CDR3 length is 15 residues. The CDR3 DNA follows: TGTGCCAGCAGTGGAACTAGCGGGGGGGCCGGGGAGCTGTTTTTT. This sequence encodes CASSGTSGGAGELFF.

This clone was detected a few times. This chain links TRBV7-9 with TRBJ1-2; maybe TRBD1 (5 bases). V was shortened by 1 base and J by 7 bases, with 13 bases between the two germline ends. This CDR3 has 14 residues. The V gene's germline CDR1 is SEHNR and CDR2 FQNEAQ (reference sequence). This chain's CDR3 is CASSLDVWGRGYTF. The DNA for the CDR3 is TGTGCCAGCAGCTTAGACGTTTGGGGACGTGGCTACACCTTC.

This chain links TRBV9 with TRBJ2-2, with 9 bases matching TRBD1. Germline lookup yields CDR1 SGDLS and CDR2 YYNGEE. The V and J ends lost 3 bases and 1 base, in that order; junction bases with no gene match: 1. This CDR3 is 15 amino acids long. The CDR3 DNA follows: TGTGCCAGCAGCGAGGGACAGGGGAACACCGGGGAGCTGTTTTTT. Its protein product is CASSEGQGNTGELFF.

This clone was counted once. V usage is TRBV24-1 and J usage is TRBJ2-3; D is unclear. This CDR3 is built from 14 residues. Germline V CDR1 and CDR2: KGHDR, SFDVKD. Trimming took off 5 bases at V and 0 bases at J, with 8 bases between the two ends. The CDR3 nucleotides are TGTGCCACCAGTGGTGTGGGCAGCACAGATACGCAGTATTTT. Translation: CATSGVGSTDTQYF.

The chain combines TRBV6-2 or TRBV6-3 with TRBJ1-6; D not resolved. Trimming took off 6 bases at V and 5 bases at J, with 5 bases between the two ends. In germline, CDR1 is MNHEY, CDR2 SVGEGT. CDR3 length: 12 amino acids. The CDR3 region is CASSQHNSPLHF. In nucleotides, the CDR3 is TGTGCCAGCAGCCAACATAATTCACCCCTCCACTTT.

The rearrangement links TRBV7-8 to TRBJ1-1, with 7 positions matching TRBD1. This CDR3 has 15 amino acids. With V trimmed by 4 bases and J by 4 bases, 9 bases remained unmatched. In germline, CDR1 is SGHVS, CDR2 FQNEAQ. CDR3 amino acids: CASSYAGTAGTEAFF. CDR3 sequence (DNA): TGTGCCAGCAGCTACGCCGGGACAGCGGGCACTGAAGCTTTCTTT.

V is TRBV9 and J is TRBJ2-3, with 9 bases matching TRBD2. The CDR3 spans 16 residues. The germline CDR1 and CDR2 sequences are SGDLS and YYNGEE. V dropped 0 bases and J dropped 2; count of bases not matched to a gene: 4. In nucleotides, the CDR3 is TGTGCCAGCAGCGTAGGAACTAGCGGGTACACAGATACGCAGTATTTT. Residues: CASSVGTSGYTDTQYF.

The chain links TRBV11-1 to TRBJ1-6, with D uncertain. This CDR3 is built from 14 residues. Germline assignment: CDR1 SGHAT and CDR2 FQDESV (reference sequence). Trimming stripped 5 bases from V and 6 bases from J, with 11 bases between. DNA for the CDR3: TGTGCCAGCAGCGTGACGGATGCTAATTCACCCCTCCACTTT. Translation: CASSVTDANSPLHF.

The chain links TRBV5-1 to TRBJ2-2; 7 nucleotides line up with TRBD1. The germline V gene has CDR1 SGHRS and CDR2 YFSETQ. This CDR3 is 17 amino acids long. V gave up 0 bases and J gave up 5 bases; unmatched junction bases: 10. The CDR3 reads CASSLGPTGIETGELFF. The CDR3, as DNA: TGCGCCAGCAGCTTGGGCCCGACAGGGATCGAGACCGGGGAGCTGTTTTTT.

This clone was seen only once. The gene calls are TRBV27 and TRBJ2-4; D unresolved. CDR3 length: 14 residues. The germline gives CDR1 MNHEY, CDR2 SMNVEV (reference sequence). V lost 7 bases and J lost 1, with 11 bases in between. The CDR3 loop is CASKPNGAKNIQYF. The CDR3 region has the DNA TGTGCCAGCAAACCAAACGGGGCCAAAAACATTCAGTACTTC.

The chain employs TRBV7-3 and TRBJ2-7, with TRBD1 matching over 10 bases. Unmatched junction bases numbered 10, after V lost 7 bases and J lost 4 bases. The germline gives CDR1 SGHTA, CDR2 FQGTGA. The CDR3 runs 15 residues. CDR3 nucleotides: TGTGCCAGCAAGGCAGCCGGGACAGGGGTGTACGAGCAGTACTTC. Amino acids: CASKAAGTGVYEQYF.

As to this clone: Other nucleotide sequences from this sample produce the same CDR3. The chain combines TRBV10-3 with TRBJ2-6; D might be TRBD2 (6 bases). Trimming left V 0 bases short and J 4 bases short, with 10 bases between. The CDR3 consists of 16 residues. Germline CDR1 and CDR2: ENHRY and SYGVKD. The CDR3 loop reads CAISESGGSGANVLTF. As DNA, the CDR3 is TGTGCCATCAGTGAGTCGGGGGGATCCGGGGCCAACGTCCTGACTTTC.

The gene calls are TRBV5-1 and TRBJ1-6, with D perhaps matching TRBD1 (5 bases). CDR1 is SGHRS and CDR2 is YFSETQ in the germline V gene. V was clipped by 1 base and J by 10 bases, with 18 bases between them. CDR3 length: 16 amino acids. CDR3 coding DNA: TGCGCCAGCAGCTTGCGGGCAATGGGGCCGGGGTCACCCCTCCACTTT. Translating it yields CASSLRAMGPGSPLHF.

The V gene is TRBV4-1, the J gene TRBJ1-1; D is uncertain. CDR1 is MGHRA and CDR2 is YSYEKL in the germline V gene. V lost 1 base and J lost 11, with 11 bases in between. This CDR3 is 12 amino acids long. Here the CDR3 reads CASSQVGVGAFF. As DNA, the CDR3 is TGCGCCAGCAGCCAAGTCGGCGTGGGGGCTTTCTTT.